This T cell receptor (beta chain) was captured in a study of lymphopenia after photon versus proton radiotherapy. Findings and limits, study-wide: Oligoclonal CD8+ Temra expansion after nadir drove photon patients' diversity drop.

The CDR3 contains 14 residues. The V gene's germline CDR1 is SGHRS and CDR2 YFSETQ. V shed 4 bases, J shed 2 bases, and the junction held 3 bases outside the gene matches. Concerning this clone itself: Its matching antigen is unknown. Other DNA sequences in this specimen translate into the identical CDR3.

The data were produced by immunoSEQ multiplex PCR, yet TCRdb's version contains in-frame clones alone and is incomplete. Of some 38,000 clones in the sample, 80% to 95% are singletons; the top ten hold about 15%. Sample: peripheral blood, taken from a patient treated with photon-based radiotherapy. This TCR was recovered from a man between 60 and 75 years old with cholangiocarcinoma. This chain joins TRBV5-1 and TRBJ1-5, with 7 bases aligning to TRBD1. CDR3: CASSLTGGNQPQHF. CDR3 bases: TGCGCCAGCAGCCTCACAGGGGGCAATCAGCCCCAGCATTTT.